The TCR beta chain described here comes from a study of breast tumors, draining lymph nodes, adjacent tissues. Regarding the study as a whole: Compared with basal-like, luminal-like tumors shared significantly more repertoire with nontumor tissue.

MiXCR, applied by TCRdb to the multiplex PCR reads, yields one record per CDR3 protein. Of hundreds of thousands of distinct CDR3 sequences detected, about 32% appear once; the ten largest clones hold roughly 1.3%. Axillary draining lymph nodes of breast cancer patients supplied the node samples. As regards this clonotype: The antigen remains undetermined. A much larger clone differs from this one at a single base, so this may be a read error.

This sequence was found in a female donor with breast cancer. Some clones in this sample may be carry-over from other donors' samples. The sample consisted of axillary lymph node tissue.

CDR3 loop: CASSGTQAYGYTF. The CDR3, as DNA: TGTGCCAGCAGCGGAACACAGGCGTATGGCTACACCTTC. The rearrangement links TRBV5-6 to TRBJ1-2, with a tentative D call TRBD1 (5 bases). Germline CDR1 is SGHDT and CDR2 is YYEEEE. V lost 4 bases and J lost 5, with 12 bases in between. The CDR3 is 13 amino acids. Combining the CDR3 with reference TRBV5-6 and TRBJ1-2 gives the whole variable domain DAGVTQSPTHLIKTRGQQVTLRCSPKSGHDTVSWYQQALGQGPQFIFQYYEEEERQRGNFPDRFSGHQFPNYSSELNVNALLLGDSALYLCASSGTQAYGYTFGSGTRLTVV.